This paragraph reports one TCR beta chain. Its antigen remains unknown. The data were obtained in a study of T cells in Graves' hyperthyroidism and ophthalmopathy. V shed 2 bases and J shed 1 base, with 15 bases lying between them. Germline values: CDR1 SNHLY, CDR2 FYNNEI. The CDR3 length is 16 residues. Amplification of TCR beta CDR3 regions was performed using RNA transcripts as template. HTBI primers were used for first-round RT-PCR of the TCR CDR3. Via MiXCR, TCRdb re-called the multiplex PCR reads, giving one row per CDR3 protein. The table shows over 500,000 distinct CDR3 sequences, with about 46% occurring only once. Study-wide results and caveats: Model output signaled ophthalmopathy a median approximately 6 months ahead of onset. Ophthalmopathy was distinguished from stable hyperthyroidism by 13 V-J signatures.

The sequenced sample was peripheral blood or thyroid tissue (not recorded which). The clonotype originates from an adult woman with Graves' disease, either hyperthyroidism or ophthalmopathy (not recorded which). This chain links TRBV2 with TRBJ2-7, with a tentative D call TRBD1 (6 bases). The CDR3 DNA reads TGTGCCAGCAGTGAAATTGGGGACATTCGTTCCTACGAGCAGTACTTC. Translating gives CASSEIGDIRSYEQYF.